Sequencing of this TCR beta chain was carried out in a study of Ad26.COV2.S vaccination and SARS-CoV-2 variants (dated by TCRdb to the early 2020s). The study in broad terms: Donors in the vaccine arm were drawn from COV1001, a phase I-IIa trial of Ad26.COV2.S in healthy adults that was multicentre, randomized, double-blind and placebo-controlled. Ad26.COV2.S was administered intramuscularly at 5 x 10^10 or 1 x 10^11 viral particles, either as a single shot or as two shots given 56 days apart. The specificity and breadth of SARS-CoV-2-reactive T cell receptors after Ad26.COV2.S vaccination were assessed by TCRbeta repertoire sequencing. A total of around 32 samples were included in the TCR-sequenced set, comprising around 20 Ad26.COV2.S vaccine recipients, 5 placebo recipients and 8 SARS-CoV-2 convalescent individuals. Trial participants were randomized into five groups of five: low-dose or high-dose Ad26.COV2.S given once or twice, or placebo on both occasions. Blinding of investigators to trial group allocation was maintained during experiments and outcome assessment.

TCRbeta CDR3 regions were sequenced with the immunoSEQ Assay. After extraction, genomic DNA underwent amplification by bias-controlled multiplex PCR, followed by high-throughput sequencing. In the paper's pipeline: Collapsing and filtering of sequences were performed to quantify the absolute abundance of each unique TCRbeta CDR3 region. T cell fraction was estimated by normalizing TCRbeta template counts to usable DNA, with usable DNA measured through amplification of reference genes found in all nucleated cells. Repertoire TCRs were annotated as SARS-CoV-2-specific when V gene, CDR3 amino acid sequence and J gene were exactly matched to a known reactive TCR set. The reference SARS-CoV-2 TCR set came from MIRA and was filtered for enrichment in COVID-19-positive ImmuneCODE repertoires, removing public or cross-reactive TCRs. Based on the MIRA antigens, annotated TCRs were further analysed at the level of specific ORF or position within ORF. Depth was the summed frequency of annotated unique rearrangements, while breadth was defined as annotated unique rearrangements over total unique productive rearrangements. Group comparisons of TCR breadth used two-sided Wilcoxon rank-sum tests. This is the immuneACCESS table as TCRdb keeps it, with only in-frame sequences that have V and J called. A part of the clones is gone; compared with another copy, unresolved V genes explain less than half, and the rest is unexplained. That table is the source of V, J and clone size, and D and trimming were worked out from the DNA. In this sample the table shows about 450,000 clones, roughly nine tenths of which occur a single time. The leading ten clones occupy about 2.4% of the sample.

The germline V gene supplies CDR1 SGDLS and CDR2 YYNGEE. For this chain, trimming is 0 bases at the V end and 4 bases at the J end, and the number of junction bases without a gene match is 6. There are 15 amino acids in the CDR3, from cysteine to phenylalanine inclusive. Only the CDR3 portion is preserved as DNA: 45 bases, with reading frame beginning at the first base. Interpreted using the paper, the treatment or condition label stands for: around 19 received Ad26.COV2.S at low or high dose, single or two shots; roughly 5 received placebo; per-sample allocation not given. For vaccine and placebo recipients, the sequenced repertoires came from samples collected on day 63 after the first injection. Cohort 1b enrolled about two dozen adults aged 18-55 years at a single site in Boston, USA, between 29 July and 7 August 2020. Ad26.COV2.S consisted of a replication-incompetent adenovirus type 26 vector by which a prefusion-stabilized SARS-CoV-2 spike protein from the original Wuhan strain was expressed.

Worth noting for this clone: Its antigen target is currently unknown. Per-base quality was not reported, and no clone a single base away is much larger than it.

What the research found in general, with its limitations: It was noted by the authors that total T cell responses may have been underestimated by the TCR breadth and depth analyses. Substantial breadth of spike-specific CD8+ and CD4+ T cell responses was reported after vaccination. Higher spike-specific TCR breadth was observed in Ad26.COV2.S recipients than in placebo recipients (P = 0.0014). The study lacked the statistical power to compare responses across vaccine doses or regimens. Non-spike TCR breadth was comparable between vaccine and placebo recipients, consistent with the vaccine containing only spike.

The receptor comes from a person aged 18-60 years who received the Ad26.COV2.S COVID-19 vaccine or a placebo. The source material was peripheral blood, sampled in a trial of Ad26.COV2.S vaccine versus placebo. The chain is encoded by TRBV9 joined to TRBJ2-5, with TRBD1 matching 7 junction bases. The CDR3 region: CASSVGSDRAETQYF. The nucleotide sequence reads as follows: TGTGCCAGCAGCGTAGGCTCTGACAGGGCAGAGACCCAGTACTTC.